The 7 T cell receptor beta chains listed next were all sequenced from one sample in a study of beta chain features in type 1 diabetes. cDNA synthesis used the whole RNA isolate, giving expressed TCRB sequences. Libraries were prepared by immunoSEQ multiplex PCR; TCRdb keeps only in-frame clonotypes and omits some of them. Of over 300,000 clones listed, 6.5% to 10% were seen once; the top ten hold more than 0.4%. The specimen was central memory CD4+ T cells from blood. The receptor set was obtained from a woman under 30 in good health.

This chain links TRBV6-6 with TRBJ1-1; TRBD1 might be the D (6 bases). V gave up 7 bases and J gave up 4 bases, with 16 bases separating them. CDR3 length equals 14 residues. Germline CDR1 reads MNHNY; CDR2 reads SVGAGI (reference sequence). The DNA of the CDR3 is TGTGCCAGCACCCAACAGGGTCCGACCACTGAAGCTTTCTTT. Translated: CASTQQGPTTEAFF.

This clone showed up many times. The chain joins TRBV11-1 to TRBJ2-3; D not certain. Trimming removed 3 bases from V and 0 bases from J, with 7 bases in between. From germline, CDR1 is SGHAT and CDR2 FQDESV (reference sequence). The CDR3 runs to 14 residues. The CDR3 is CASSLQTSTDTQYF. CDR3 sequence (DNA): TGTGCCAGCAGCTTGCAGACTAGCACAGATACGCAGTATTTT.

A few counts support this clone. V and J are TRBV7-2 and TRBJ2-1; D is possibly TRBD2 (5 bases). The CDR3 covers 15 residues. Trimming took 1 base from V and 8 from J, leaving 15 bases between them. CDR1 and CDR2 (germline): SGHTA, FQGNSA. This chain's CDR3 is CASSLVGGSRDEQFF. The CDR3 region has the DNA TGTGCCAGCAGCTTAGTAGGTGGGAGCCGTGATGAGCAGTTCTTC.

This clone turned up a few times. The chain links TRBV28 to TRBJ2-3; the match to TRBD1 covers 7 bases. CDR1 is MDHEN and CDR2 is SYDVKM in the germline V gene. J was trimmed by 6 bases and V by 7 bases; bases with no gene match: 10. CDR3 length equals 14 residues. The CDR3 is CASNDRVEGDTQYF. CDR3 bases: TGTGCCAGCAACGACAGGGTTGAAGGGGATACGCAGTATTTT. Based on the CDR3 plus reference TRBV28 and TRBJ2-3, the full variable domain is DVKVTQSSRYLVKRTGEKVFLECVQDMDHENMFWYRQDPGLGLRLIYFSYDVKMKEKGDIPEGYSVSREKKERFSLILESASTNQTSMYLCASNDRVEGDTQYFGPGTRLTVL.

The chain uses TRBV28 and TRBJ2-3; no definite D call. Trimming removed 2 bases at V and 0 bases at J, with 12 bases between. CDR3 length equals 16 residues. Germline V gene sequence: CDR1 MDHEN, CDR2 SYDVKM. The CDR3 sequence: CASSLNHGRSTDTQYF. The CDR3 coding sequence is TGTGCCAGCAGTTTAAACCACGGACGGAGCACAGATACGCAGTATTTT.

This chain uses TRBV7-2 with TRBJ1-1; D not certain. Germline assignment: CDR1 SGHTA and CDR2 FQGNSA. Trimming left V 6 bases short and J 6 bases short, with 11 bases between. This CDR3 is built from 12 residues. DNA for the CDR3: TGTGCCAGCAGGAGAGGTGTTGCTGAAGCTTTCTTT. This sequence encodes CASRRGVAEAFF.

V gene TRBV29-1 combines with J gene TRBJ2-3; D call uncertain. The germline CDR1 and CDR2 sequences are SQVTM and ANQGSEA. V gave up 7 bases and J gave up 2 bases, with 7 bases separating them. There are 11 residues in the CDR3. The CDR3 spells CSAQPTDTQYF. In DNA form, the CDR3 reads TGCAGCGCCCAGCCCACAGATACGCAGTATTTT.